One TCR beta chain is described in this entry. Additional DNA sequences in this sample encode the identical CDR3. Germline lookup yields CDR1 SNHLY and CDR2 FYNNEI. This CDR3 contains 14 residues. The V gene end was trimmed by 6 bases and the J gene end by 2 bases; junction bases not matched to a gene: 1. The sample comes from a study of blood T cell repertoires in COVID-19. Using immunoSEQ multiplex PCR, the repertoire was profiled, and TCRdb retains in-frame clones only, with some absent. Of 350,000 or so clones listed, more than 85% were seen once; the top ten hold approximately 0.93%. Sequenced input: PBMCs or T cells enriched from blood (not recorded which). V usage is TRBV2 and J usage is TRBJ2-1; 10 bases fit TRBD1. The origin of this receptor is a woman in her twenties or thirties who had recovered from COVID-19. This CDR3 is CASRDRGPYNEQFF. CDR3 in DNA: TGTGCCAGCAGAGACAGGGGGCCCTACAATGAGCAGTTCTTC.